Described below is a single TCR beta chain sequence and its context. What it recognizes is unknown. A single record per CDR3 protein comes from TCRdb applying MiXCR to the reads. This sample yields 110,000 or so distinct CDR3 sequences, of which 30% are seen a single time; roughly 40% belongs to the top ten. Trimming shortened V by 2 bases and J by 1 base, and 14 bases separated the two germline ends. The V gene's germline CDR1 is MNHEY and CDR2 SVGAGI. The CDR3 covers 16 residues. The data belong to a study of T cell repertoires in cytomegalovirus infection. The overall study: Used in the study were CMV epitopes, some recently identified and HLA-C-restricted, others well-studied and HLA-B-restricted. Matching HLA type and CMV infection were both indicated by public TCR beta signatures. Study-wide findings and caveats: CMV-specific TCR beta clonotypes restricted by HLA-C were the ones dominating the ex vivo response.

The chain couples TRBV6-5 to TRBJ1-1; the D is unclear. The sequencing used CD8+ T cells from cultured PBMCs, collected from culture after CMV antigen stimulation. This clonotype was obtained from a human donor in good health (CMV status not recorded). Some clones in this sample may be carry-over from other donors' samples. CDR3 in DNA: TGTGCCAGCAGTTACGAAGGGATGGGAGCGAACACTGAAGCTTTCTTT. Translation: CASSYEGMGANTEAFF.